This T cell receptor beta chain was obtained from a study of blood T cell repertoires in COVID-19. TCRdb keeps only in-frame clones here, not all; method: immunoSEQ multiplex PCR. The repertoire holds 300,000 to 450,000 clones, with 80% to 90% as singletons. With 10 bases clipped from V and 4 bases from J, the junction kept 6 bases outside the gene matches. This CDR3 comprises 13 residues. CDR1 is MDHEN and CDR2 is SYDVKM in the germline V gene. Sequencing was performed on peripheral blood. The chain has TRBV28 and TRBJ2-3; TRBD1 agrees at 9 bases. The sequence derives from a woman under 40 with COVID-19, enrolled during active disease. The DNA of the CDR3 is TGTGCCACAAGAACAGGGGGCGCAGATACGCAGTATTTT. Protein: CATRTGGADTQYF. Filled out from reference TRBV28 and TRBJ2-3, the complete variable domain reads DVKVTQSSRYLVKRTGEKVFLECVQDMDHENMFWYRQDPGLGLRLIYFSYDVKMKEKGDIPEGYSVSREKKERFSLILESASTNQTSMYLCATRTGGADTQYFGPGTRLTVL.